This T cell receptor beta chain is drawn from a study of shared clonotypes between healthy human individuals. Looking at the study overall: Donor ages ranged 18 to 49 years: two women, a few men.

Study conclusions and caveats: Clonotypes not shared had lower generation probabilities than those common to all four donors. Approximately 4.5% was the fraction of naive CD4 clonotypes found shared across a few donors.

Across several immunoSEQ plates, the genomic DNA of each subset was split evenly. Only in-frame clones appear in the TCRdb table, and some are missing; sequencing was by immunoSEQ multiplex PCR. The sample contains approximately 2.4 million clones, almost 96% of which appear only once. Germline lookup yields CDR1 SGHRS and CDR2 YFSETQ. V was shortened by 6 bases and J by 5 bases, with 14 bases between the two germline ends. The CDR3 consists of 13 residues. Worth noting for this clone: The antigen remains undetermined.

Sequenced material: naive CD4+ T cells sorted from blood. Sample subset: CD45RA+ positively selected. The chain has TRBV5-1 and TRBJ2-5; maybe TRBD1 (6 bases). The receptor's source is a man younger than 35 in good health. CDR3 nucleotides: TGCGCCAGCAATCATGGGGGCGGGGAGACCCAGTACTTC. The encoded protein is CASNHGGGETQYF.